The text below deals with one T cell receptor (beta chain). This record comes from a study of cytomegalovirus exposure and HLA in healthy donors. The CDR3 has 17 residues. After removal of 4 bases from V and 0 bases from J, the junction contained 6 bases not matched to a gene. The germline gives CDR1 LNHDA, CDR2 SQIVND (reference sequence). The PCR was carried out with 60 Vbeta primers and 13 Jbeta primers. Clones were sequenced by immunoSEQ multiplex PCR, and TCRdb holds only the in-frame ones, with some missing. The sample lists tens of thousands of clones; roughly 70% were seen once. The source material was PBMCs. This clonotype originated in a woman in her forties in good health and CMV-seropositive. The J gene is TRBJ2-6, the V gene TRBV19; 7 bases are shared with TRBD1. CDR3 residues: CASSNTGVSSGANVLTF. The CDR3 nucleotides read TGTGCCAGTAGTAATACAGGGGTTAGCTCTGGGGCCAACGTCCTGACTTTC.